This TCR beta chain was observed in a study of shared clonotypes between healthy human individuals (dated by TCRdb to 2020 to 2021). In terms of the full investigation: Three men and a couple of women, aged 18 to 49 years, made up the cohort. The study deeply sequenced blood TCR repertoires of five healthy adults to estimate repertoire size and the extent of clonotype sharing between individuals. Between about 0.9 and 8.9 billion PBMCs per donor were obtained by leukapheresis. For each donor, CD4 naive and CD4 memory were each run on three plates, CD8 naive on two plates, and CD8 memory on one plate. To increase sequencing depth and limit assay-specific biases, different laboratories used diverse techniques to prepare libraries and sequence TCR repertoires. What the study reported, not specific to this receptor: The small number of donors limited the genetic and exposure-history diversity represented. Incomplete sequencing was indicated by rarefaction of sorted-subset datasets, despite the large sequencing depth. Pairwise subsampling led to the expectation that sequencing depth would affect the degree of clonotype sharing among donors. Clonotypes shared by all four sorted-subset donors showed higher generation probabilities than non-shared clonotypes. Only blood was sampled, and tissue TCR repertoires likely differ from those in blood. Approximately 5% of naive CD4, roughly 3.6% of naive CD8, roughly 2.4% of memory CD4, and over 0.35% of memory CD8 clonotypes were shared across a few donors. Larger estimated clonotype richness was generally found for naive subsets than for memory subsets.

V is cut by 0 bases and J by 4 bases, and the space between the germline ends is 13 bases. The CDR3 goes from the cysteine to the phenylalanine over 15 residues. Only CDR3 DNA remains: 45 bases, in frame from the first base. According to the germline V gene, CDR1 reads MDHEN and CDR2 reads SYDVKM. Healthy HIV-negative adults with no recently reported acute infections or vaccinations were included as donors. Only Caucasian adults living in Nashville, Tennessee, USA were represented among the donors. CD4+ T cells were enriched by magnetic negative selection, after which naive cells were positively selected on CD45RA and the negative fraction was taken as the memory subset. Blood was collected by leukapheresis, and PBMCs were isolated by Ficoll-Histopaque density gradient centrifugation and then cryopreserved in liquid nitrogen vapor phase. Analytical flow cytometry was used to check the purity and quantity of each magnetically sorted T cell population. Each sorted fraction had its genomic DNA isolated and then quantified by UV absorbance on a Nanodrop 2000c.

In the case of this clone: The specificity of this receptor is unknown. No base quality values were provided; no much bigger clone lies one nucleotide off.

Using the deep immunoSEQ assay, multiplex PCR amplified TCR CDR3 regions from genomic DNA. Genomic DNA extracted from each cell subset was distributed evenly over all wells of several immunoSEQ 96-well plates, and each plate served as one replicate. For sorted subsets, approximately 200 ng of genomic DNA, equivalent to around 30,000 T cell genomes, went into each replicate PCR. Purified libraries were measured with a Qubit 3.0 fluorometer, size-checked on a Bioanalyzer 2100, and measured again with the KAPA Library Quantification kit. A separate single-read 150-cycle Illumina NextSeq 550 flow cell was used to sequence each immunoSEQ 96-well plate. Regarding the original processing steps: Because only junctional sequences without quality scores were contained in the immunoSEQ output, filtering matching that applied to full-length reads could not be performed. To assign V/J genes and CDR3, sequences were annotated against IMGT germline references using PyIR, a Python wrapper for IgBLAST v1.9. Reads were removed for weak V/J assignments (E-value above 1e-6), missing CDR3, stop codons, out-of-frame junctions, or ambiguous translated residues. V3J clonotypes were defined as sequences sharing an identical inferred V gene, J gene, and CDR3 amino acid sequence. To compute the percentage overlap between repertoires, the number of shared unique clonotypes was divided by the size of the smaller repertoire. Three approaches were used to assess repertoire richness: RTK rarefaction, the Chao1 estimator, and Recon v2.1 estimates of unobserved clonotypes. OLGA was used to compute generation probabilities for all TCRbeta clonotypes that the gDNA method yielded from a few donors. TCRdb carries this immuneACCESS record with in-frame sequences only. Its versions omit some clonotypes, under half of them owing to an unresolved V gene in the studies checked, with the rest unexplained. Clone size and V and J calls were adopted from that table, with D and trimming inferred from the DNA. The table for this sample lists approximately 500,000 clones; around 96% of them were counted only once. About 0.064% of the sample rests with the top ten.

Sequencing was carried out using naive CD4+ T cells sorted from blood. The sample's cell subset or site label is to be understood as: CD45RA+ positively selected. The receptor's source is a woman in her thirties in good health. The V and J genes are TRBV28 and TRBJ2-7; possibly the D gene is TRBD2, per 6 matching bases. In nucleotide form, the sequence is TGTGCCAGCAGTTTATGGGCGGGACTCAAGTACGAGCAGTACTTC. It specifies CASSLWAGLKYEQYF.